The TCR beta chain under discussion was sequenced for a study of blood T cell repertoires in COVID-19. Study-wide background: Sites in the United States, Italy and Spain provided acute and convalescent COVID-19 samples. Nucleic acid was either cDNA or gDNA, and it came from T cells, B-cell-depleted T cells, or PBMCs.

Original data processing: Estimates of nucleated cell counts were drawn from the amplification of reference gene primers. Profiling relied on immunoSEQ multiplex PCR, and the TCRdb table lists in-frame clones only, not all of them. V, J and clone size reflect that table, while D and trimming were determined from the DNA. There are fewer than 200,000 clones in the sample; 75% to 85% occur only once, and 11% lies in the top ten. Seattle researchers signed up patients amid active infection and tracked them longitudinally. The source material was peripheral blood. The TCR comes from a woman in her forties with COVID-19, enrolled during active disease.

The CDR3 bases are TGTGCCAGCAGAGGACAGGGATCGGTTGGCTACACCTTC. Encoded protein: CASRGQGSVGYTF. The chain combines TRBV6-5 with TRBJ1-2; 8 bases are shared with TRBD1. V gave up 6 bases and J gave up 7 bases; unmatched junction bases: 7. Per the germline V gene, CDR1 is MNHEY and CDR2 is SVGAGI. This CDR3 has 13 residues.